Listed below are T cell receptor beta chains from one sample, sequenced in a study of T cell responses to AZD1222 COVID-19 vaccine. Clones were sequenced by immunoSEQ multiplex PCR, and TCRdb holds only the in-frame ones, with some missing. This table has approximately 300,000 clones, approximately 94% appearing once. Sequenced here: peripheral blood, sampled 28 days after the second AZD1222 dose. Every receptor here comes from an adult who received the AZD1222 COVID-19 vaccine. The CDR3 runs from the conserved cysteine through the conserved F or W. A D gene is named only where the DNA matches it firmly.

j_call v_call d_call cdr3_nt cdr3_aa
TRBJ1-4 TRBV7-2 - TGTGCCAGCAGCTCTACCGGAGGGGGAAATTTTGAAAAACTGTTTTTT CASSSTGGGNFEKLFF
TRBJ1-5 TRBV18 - TGTGCCAGCTCACGTTCGATGACAGGCGGCCAGCCCCAGCATTTT CASSRSMTGGQPQHF
TRBJ2-2 TRBV9 - TGTGCCAGCAGCGTAGGCGGGATCGGGGAGCTGTTTTTT CASSVGGIGELFF
TRBJ1-3 TRBV18 - TGTGCCAGCTCACCACGGACAGTTGCCTCTGGAAACACCATATATTTT CASSPRTVASGNTIYF
TRBJ2-5 TRBV5-6 TRBD2 TGTGCCAGCAGCTTTCTGGGGGGGAGTGGAGAGACCCAGTACTTC CASSFLGGSGETQYF
TRBJ2-5 TRBV5-1 TRBD2 TGCGCCAGCAGCTTGGGACTAGCGGGAGGGGAGACCCAGTACTTC CASSLGLAGGETQYF
TRBJ2-7 TRBV3-1/TRBV3-2 - TGTGCCAGCGCTAGAGGTTTGGCTGCCTACGAGCAGTACTTC CASARGLAAYEQYF
TRBJ1-6 TRBV27 - TGTGCCAGCATGGGGCAGGGAAATTCACCCCTCCACTTT CASMGQGNSPLHF
TRBJ1-6 TRBV15 - TGTGCCACCAGCAGGGGACCCGAAAAGGCCCTCCACTTT CATSRGPEKALHF
TRBJ1-3 TRBV28 - TGTGCCAGCACCCTAGGGAGCTCTGGAAACACCATATATTTT CASTLGSSGNTIYF
TRBJ2-7 TRBV5-1 - TGCGCCAGCAGCGGTGGCCACGGTTCCTACGAGCAGTACTTC CASSGGHGSYEQYF
TRBJ2-7 TRBV28 TRBD2 TGTGCCAGCCGCTCCGGACTAGCGGGGGCCTGGTACGAGCAGTACTTC CASRSGLAGAWYEQYF
TRBJ1-4 TRBV28 - TGTGCCAGCAGTTTATCGGGGGGTATCGCTAATGAAAAACTGTTTTTT CASSLSGGIANEKLFF